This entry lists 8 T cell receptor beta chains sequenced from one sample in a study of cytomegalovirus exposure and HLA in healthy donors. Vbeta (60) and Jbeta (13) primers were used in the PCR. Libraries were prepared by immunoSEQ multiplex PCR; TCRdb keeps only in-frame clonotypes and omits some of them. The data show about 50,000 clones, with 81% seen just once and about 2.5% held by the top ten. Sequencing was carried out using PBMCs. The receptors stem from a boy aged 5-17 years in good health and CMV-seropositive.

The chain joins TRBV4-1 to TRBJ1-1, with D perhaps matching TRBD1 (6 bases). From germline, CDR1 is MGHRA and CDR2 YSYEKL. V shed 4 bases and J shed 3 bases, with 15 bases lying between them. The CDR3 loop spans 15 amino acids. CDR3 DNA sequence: TGCGCCAGCAGCCGCTTCCGACAGGTGGACACTGAAGCTTTCTTT. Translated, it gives CASSRFRQVDTEAFF.

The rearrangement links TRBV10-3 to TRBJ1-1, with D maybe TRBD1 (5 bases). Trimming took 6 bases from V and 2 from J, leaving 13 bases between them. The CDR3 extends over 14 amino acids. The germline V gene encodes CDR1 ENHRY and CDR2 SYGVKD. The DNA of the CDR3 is TGTGCCATCAGGAGATCGGGGGAAAACACTGAAGCTTTCTTT. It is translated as CAIRRSGENTEAFF.

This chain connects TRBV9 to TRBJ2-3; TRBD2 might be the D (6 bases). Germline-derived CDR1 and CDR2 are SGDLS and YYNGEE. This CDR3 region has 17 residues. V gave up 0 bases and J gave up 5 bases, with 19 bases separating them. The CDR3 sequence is CASSVEFGPPGGDTQYF. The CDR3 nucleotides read TGTGCCAGCAGCGTAGAGTTCGGGCCCCCCGGGGGAGATACGCAGTATTTT.

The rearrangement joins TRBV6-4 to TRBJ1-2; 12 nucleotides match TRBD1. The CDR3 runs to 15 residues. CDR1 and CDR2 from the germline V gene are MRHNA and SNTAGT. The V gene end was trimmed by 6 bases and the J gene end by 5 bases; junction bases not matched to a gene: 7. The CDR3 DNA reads TGTGCCAGCAGGCCCGGGACAGGGGGCTATTATGGCTACACCTTC. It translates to CASRPGTGGYYGYTF.

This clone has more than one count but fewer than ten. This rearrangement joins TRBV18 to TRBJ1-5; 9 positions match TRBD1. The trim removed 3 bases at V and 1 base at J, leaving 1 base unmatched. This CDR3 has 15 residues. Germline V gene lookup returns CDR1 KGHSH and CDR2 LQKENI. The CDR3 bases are TGTGCCAGCTCACCTGGGACAGGGAGCAATCAGCCCCAGCATTTT. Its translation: CASSPGTGSNQPQHF.

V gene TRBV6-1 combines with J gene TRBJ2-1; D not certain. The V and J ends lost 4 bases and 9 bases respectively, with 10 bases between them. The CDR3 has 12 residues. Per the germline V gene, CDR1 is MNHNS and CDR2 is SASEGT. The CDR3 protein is CASSVLSGEQFF. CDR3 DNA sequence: TGTGCCAGCAGTGTCCTTTCGGGTGAGCAGTTCTTC.

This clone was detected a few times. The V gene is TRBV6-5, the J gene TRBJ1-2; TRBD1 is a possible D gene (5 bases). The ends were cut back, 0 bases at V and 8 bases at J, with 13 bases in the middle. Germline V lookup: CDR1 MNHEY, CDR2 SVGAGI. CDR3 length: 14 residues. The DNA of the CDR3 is TGTGCCAGCAGTTACTCCGGGCAGGGCAGGGGCTACACCTTC. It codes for CASSYSGQGRGYTF.

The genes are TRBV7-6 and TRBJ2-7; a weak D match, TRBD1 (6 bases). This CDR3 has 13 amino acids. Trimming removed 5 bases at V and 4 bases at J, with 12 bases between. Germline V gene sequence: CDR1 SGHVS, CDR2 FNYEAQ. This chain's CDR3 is CASSHEQGYEQYF. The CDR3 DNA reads TGTGCCAGCAGCCACGAACAGGGATACGAGCAGTACTTC.